A single sample is the source of the 3 T cell receptor beta chains below, sequenced in a study of neoadjuvant anti-PD-1 for oral cavity cancer. The time point denotes: after neoadjuvant nivolumab, at surgical resection. Clones were sequenced by immunoSEQ multiplex PCR, and TCRdb holds only the in-frame ones, with some missing. The table shows some 40,000 clones, with about 36% occurring only once. The sequenced sample was tumor tissue, obtained after nivolumab (anti-PD-1) treatment. The receptor set was obtained from a person between 40 and 79 years old with oral cavity squamous cell carcinoma.

The rearrangement joins TRBV6-6 to TRBJ1-2; 7 bases are shared with TRBD1. The junction had 3 bases not matched to a gene; V was cut back by 5 bases and J by 6 bases. CDR1 and CDR2 from the germline V gene are MNHNY and SVGAGI (reference sequence). This CDR3 comprises 12 residues. CDR3 loop: CASSTQGNGYTF. The CDR3 region has the DNA TGTGCCAGCAGTACACAGGGGAATGGCTACACCTTC.

This chain connects TRBV5-1 to TRBJ1-2; D gene ambiguous. Looked up from germline, CDR1 is SGHRS and CDR2 is YFSETQ. The CDR3 contains 13 residues. Trimming shortened V by 4 bases and J by 10 bases, and 17 bases separated the two germline ends. The CDR3 reads CASSPPGDGPYTF. In DNA, the CDR3 is TGCGCCAGCAGCCCCCCCGGAGACGGTCCCTACACCTTC. The full variable domain, rest sourced from reference TRBV5-1 and TRBJ1-2, is KAGVTQTPRYLIKTRGQQVTLSCSPISGHRSVSWYQQTPGQGLQFLFEYFSETQRNKGNFPGRFSGRQFSNSRSEMNVSTLELGDSALYLCASSPPGDGPYTFGSGTRLTVV.

The chain carries TRBV7-8 and TRBJ1-1, with a weak D call TRBD1 (6 bases). Germline V gene data show CDR1 as SGHVS and CDR2 as FQNEAQ. V dropped 1 base and J dropped 10 bases, with 13 bases sitting between them. The CDR3 extends over 13 amino acids. CDR3 sequence reads: CASSLDLSQGAFF. The CDR3, as DNA: TGTGCCAGCAGCTTAGATCTGTCACAGGGAGCTTTCTTT.